This record looks at one TCR beta chain sequence and its context. Which antigen it targets is not known. No base quality information exists; no much larger clone differs at one position. The data were obtained in a study of blood T cells in healthy people across ages (dated by TCRdb to between 2015 and 2016). About the investigation overall: In model experiments, template switching captured about one uniquely barcoded TCR beta cDNA molecule for every two T cells. The donors were split into four age groups: young (average around 16 years), middle-aged (roughly 40), aged (more than 60) and long-lived (approximately 80). To avoid experimental bias, donors of different ages were spread randomly across the sequencing lanes. For two donors (one aged 18 to 30 and one aged 80 or older), the study analyzed two additional independent replicas of 1 million unique cDNA reads from the same blood draw. Age-related changes in TCR beta repertoire diversity were measured in the study by deep sequencing normalized with unique cDNA molecular identifiers.

Between the V and J ends, shortened by 2 bases and 12 bases respectively, the junction contains 11 bases. The germline V gene (reference sequence) specifies SEHNR as CDR1 and FQNEAQ as CDR2. Reading from cysteine to phenylalanine, the CDR3 counts 12 amino acids. The only DNA kept is the CDR3, 36 bases in frame from the first base. What the study reported, not specific to this receptor: Conclusive comparison of naive and antigen-experienced compartments was prevented by the profiling of bulk unsorted PBMCs. Compared with the aged group, more naive CD4+ T cells, fewer expanded clones and increased TCR diversity were shown by the long-lived group, suggesting age selection. Estimates of total diversity from one million sequenced T cells were regarded as lower bounds and underestimates. Observed TCR beta diversity per million T cells fell roughly linearly with age, and a significant reduction was already apparent by age around 40. Because the CMV infection status of the donors was unknown, age-related changes in expanded clonotypes may potentially have been confounded. A strong correlation was found between observed TCR beta diversity and the percentage of naive T cells measured by flow cytometry.

Preparation of the library involved 5' RACE. Sequencing instrument: Illumina HiSeq 2500. A second roughly 7 to 11 cycle PCR used a sample-barcoded 5' primer and a J-beta primer mix. Each TCR beta cDNA molecule received a unique molecular identifier from a template-switch 5' adaptor carrying 12 random nucleotides. At least 2.5 million CDR3-containing paired-end reads were obtained from each sample. First-strand cDNA synthesis was performed from all RNA using the Mint cDNA synthesis kit, with priming by a TRBC-specific oligonucleotide. Following uracil-DNA glycosylase treatment, all cDNA underwent a first 18-cycle PCR with the universal primers M1SS and BC2_uni_R. The source study handled its data this way. Each sample was normalized by randomly selecting 1 million high-quality reads, each carrying a distinct molecular identifier. Reads with shared molecular identifiers were discarded instead of being binned into consensus sequences. MiTCR, set to a Q25 quality threshold and the strictest error-elimination algorithm, was used for CDR3 identification, clonotype clustering and error correction. A nonparametric unseen species model with Euler transformation was used to estimate lower-bound total TCR beta diversity. Using fastp at Q25 and MiXCR, TCRdb reprocessed the public reads and kept productive beta chains. CDR3 protein duplicates are merged, each entry listing the most common genes and DNA. TCRdb's processing, not the authors' own work, is the source of the V and J calls. A total of hundreds of thousands of distinct CDR3 sequences appear in this sample, roughly 50% of them only once. The top ten hold about 20% of the sample.

Donors were about 36 systemically healthy Caucasian individuals from Russia aged roughly 6 to 95 years. Each donor gave about 9.7 milliliters of peripheral blood, drawn into EDTA-treated Vacutainer tubes. PBMCs were isolated by Ficoll-Paque density-gradient centrifugation, with at least 6.5 million obtained per sample. Total RNA, at least 6 micrograms per sample, was extracted from PBMCs with Trizol reagent. For every donor, flow cytometry on a PBMC aliquot measured the percentage of naive CD45RAhigh/CD27high T cells. This clonotype originated in a young man in good health. The receptor chain draws on TRBV7-9 and TRBJ1-5, with the D gene not confidently named. Sequenced sample: blood. CDR3 loop: CASSLISGGQHF. The nucleotide sequence reads as follows: TGTGCCAGCAGCTTAATATCGGGCGGCCAGCATTTT.